The 17 T cell receptor beta chains below all came from one sample that was sequenced in a study of blood T cell repertoires in COVID-19. Profiling relied on immunoSEQ multiplex PCR, and the TCRdb table lists in-frame clones only, not all of them. The sample consists of approximately 120,000 clones, less than 85% of them appearing once. Specimen: peripheral blood. These receptors came from a human donor in a cohort sampled during active or convalescent COVID-19.

This clone was seen once. The genes are TRBV7-2 and TRBJ2-2, with a tentative D call TRBD2 (6 bases). The germline V gene encodes CDR1 SGHTA and CDR2 FQGNSA. V lost 4 bases, J lost 1 base, and 13 bases lay in between. The CDR3 runs 16 residues. CDR3 sequence reads: CASSSSTRRNTGELFF. DNA of the CDR3: TGTGCCAGCAGCTCCTCGACTAGGAGGAACACCGGGGAGCTGTTTTTT.

The chain uses TRBV5-4 and TRBJ2-7, with 8 bases aligning to TRBD1. Germline-derived CDR1 and CDR2 are SGHNT and YYREEE (reference sequence). V dropped 0 bases and J dropped 2; count of bases not matched to a gene: 1. The CDR3 length is 14 residues. The CDR3 protein is CASSLDRGAYEQYF. The CDR3 region has the DNA TGTGCCAGCAGCTTGGACAGGGGGGCCTACGAGCAGTACTTC.

The rearrangement links TRBV5-1 to TRBJ2-5, with TRBD2 matching over 8 bases. The CDR3 covers 16 residues. The V segment lost 5 bases and the J segment 7 bases; nucleotides outside the gene matches: 16. CDR1 and CDR2 (germline): SGHRS, YFSETQ. In DNA form, the CDR3 reads TGCGCCAGCAGGGCAAGTGCGGGGGGCCGGGAGGTGACCCAGTACTTC. Translated, it gives CASRASAGGREVTQYF.

The V call is TRBV14, the J call TRBJ2-6; D is perhaps TRBD2 (6 bases). Germline values: CDR1 SGHDN, CDR2 FVKESK. Trimming shortened V by 4 bases and J by 0 bases, and 19 bases separated the two germline ends. There are 19 residues in the CDR3. This CDR3 reads CASSLLGRQFSSGANVLTF. CDR3 in DNA: TGTGCCAGCAGCCTCCTAGGGAGGCAGTTTAGCTCTGGGGCCAACGTCCTGACTTTC.

The rearrangement links TRBV5-1 to TRBJ2-2; D might be TRBD1 (5 bases). Trimming removed 3 bases at V and 3 bases at J, with 12 bases between. CDR1 is SGHRS and CDR2 is YFSETQ in the germline V gene. The CDR3 length is 15 residues. DNA of the CDR3: TGCGCCAGCAGCTCGCAGGGCGGCGACACCGGGGAGCTGTTTTTT. The encoded protein is CASSSQGGDTGELFF.

CDR3 protein: CASSPRLAGTPSSTDTQYF. CDR3 nucleotide sequence: TGTGCCAGCAGCCCAAGACTAGCGGGGACCCCTTCTAGCACAGATACGCAGTATTTT. The V call is TRBV7-2, the J call TRBJ2-3, with 11 bases that match TRBD2. Trimming removed 5 bases from V and 0 bases from J; junction bases left unmatched: 13. The CDR3 has 19 amino acids. The germline V gene encodes CDR1 SGHTA and CDR2 FQGNSA. The full variable domain, with the rest looked up from reference TRBV7-2 and TRBJ2-3, is GAGVSQSPSNKVTEKGKDVELRCDPISGHTALYWYRQSLGQGLEFLIYFQGNSAPDKSGLPSDRFSAERTGGSVSTLTIQRTQQEDSAVYLCASSPRLAGTPSSTDTQYFGPGTRLTVL.

The rearrangement uses TRBV4-3 and TRBJ2-2; possibly TRBD1 for D (5 bases). V was clipped by 4 bases and J by 2 bases, with 11 bases between them. Germline loops: CDR1 LGHNA, CDR2 YSLEER. This CDR3 is built from 15 residues. The CDR3, as DNA: TGCGCCAGCAGCCTCAGGGCATACAACACCGGGGAGCTGTTTTTT. Amino acid sequence: CASSLRAYNTGELFF.

The chain links TRBV7-7 to TRBJ2-2; TRBD1 aligns across 11 bases. The CDR3 is made up of 16 amino acids. Unmatched junction bases numbered 8, after V lost 7 bases and J lost 4 bases. CDR1 SSHAT and CDR2 FNYEAQ come from the germline V gene (reference sequence). CDR3 in amino acids: CASKRTGGLGTGELFF. The CDR3 region has the DNA TGTGCCAGCAAAAGGACAGGGGGCTTGGGCACCGGGGAGCTGTTTTTT. Based on the CDR3 plus reference TRBV7-7 and TRBJ2-2, the full variable domain is GAGVSQSPRYKVTKRGQDVTLRCDPISSHATLYWYQQALGQGPEFLTYFNYEAQPDKSGLPSDRFSAERPEGSISTLTIQRTEQRDSAMYRCASKRTGGLGTGELFFGEGSRLTVL.

The chain joins TRBV4-3 to TRBJ2-6, with a possible D match to TRBD2 (5 bases). CDR1 is LGHNA, CDR2 YSLEER, per germline. With 2 bases removed from V and 1 base from J, the gap between germline ends came to 15 bases. The CDR3 consists of 18 residues. CDR3 amino acids: CASSQSSGSVSGANVLTF. The CDR3 coding sequence is TGCGCCAGCAGCCAATCCTCGGGGTCGGTATCTGGGGCCAACGTCCTGACTTTC.

The chain combines TRBV6-5 with TRBJ2-1; the match to TRBD1 covers 10 bases. Losses at the gene ends were 6 bases for V and 7 bases for J; bases not matched to a gene: 9. This CDR3 has 15 residues. The germline gives CDR1 MNHEY, CDR2 SVGAGI. The CDR3 loop reads CASRMNRDRGNEQFF. CDR3 sequence (DNA): TGTGCCAGCAGGATGAACCGGGACAGGGGTAATGAGCAGTTCTTC.

This clone was observed a few times. CDR3 coding DNA: TGTGCCAGCAGTTTAGACACCTCTGGAAACACCATATATTTT. Encoded protein: CASSLDTSGNTIYF. The rearrangement links TRBV28 to TRBJ1-3; D is unclear. The CDR3 length is 14 residues. Trimming pared 2 bases from V and 0 bases from J, leaving 5 bases between. The germline V gene has CDR1 MDHEN and CDR2 SYDVKM.

The chain combines TRBV7-2 with TRBJ1-6; a possible D gene is TRBD1 (6 bases). This CDR3 has 16 residues. Germline V gives CDR1 SGHTA, CDR2 FQGNSA. With 0 bases removed from V and 14 bases from J, the gap between germline ends came to 20 bases. In DNA form, the CDR3 reads TGTGCCAGCAGCTTAGCGGGAGGCGGGGGACATATGGCCCTCCACTTT. This encodes CASSLAGGGGHMALHF.

The chain employs TRBV19 and TRBJ1-2, with 9 bases aligning to TRBD1. Germline CDR1 LNHDA, CDR2 SQIVND (reference sequence). Germline trimming cut 6 bases from V and 2 bases from J; bases unmatched to any gene: 13. CDR3 length equals 17 residues. The CDR3 protein is CASSPDRGYVTNYGYTF. In DNA form, the CDR3 reads TGTGCCAGTAGCCCCGACAGGGGGTACGTTACGAACTATGGCTACACCTTC. The full variable domain, with the rest looked up from reference TRBV19 and TRBJ1-2, is DGGITQSPKYLFRKEGQNVTLSCEQNLNHDAMYWYRQDPGQGLRLIYYSQIVNDFQKGDIAEGYSVSREKKESFPLTVTSAQKNPTAFYLCASSPDRGYVTNYGYTFGSGTRLTVV.

The chain recombines TRBV7-7 with TRBJ1-3, with 7 bases matching TRBD1. The CDR3 sequence is 16 residues long. CDR1 is SSHAT, CDR2 FNYEAQ, per germline (reference sequence). J gave up 3 bases and V 1 base, and 6 bases lay outside the gene matches. CDR3 DNA: TGTGCCAGCAGCTTAGAGTATCAGGGGGGTGGAAACACCATATATTTT. It yields the protein CASSLEYQGGGNTIYF.

The sample holds one count of this clone. This chain connects TRBV4-1 to TRBJ2-4, with D tentatively TRBD2 (5 bases). This CDR3 contains 16 residues. V lost 1 base, J lost 2 bases, and 12 bases lay in between. The germline CDR1 and CDR2 sequences are MGHRA and YSYEKL. CDR3 region: CASSQGRGDTKNIQYF. The CDR3 region has the DNA TGCGCCAGCAGCCAAGGTCGGGGAGATACCAAAAACATTCAGTACTTC.

V and J are TRBV7-8 and TRBJ2-7, with a possible D match to TRBD2 (6 bases). With 9 bases removed from V and 4 bases from J, the gap between germline ends came to 22 bases. This CDR3 spans 15 amino acids. CDR1 and CDR2 (germline): SGHVS, FQNEAQ. CDR3 sequence (DNA): TGTGCCAGTACTCCGCCAGGGCAGGGAGGTTACGAGCAGTACTTC. Residues: CASTPPGQGGYEQYF.

The chain employs TRBV18 and TRBJ2-3, with D perhaps matching TRBD2 (6 bases). Per germline, CDR1 KGHSH and CDR2 LQKENI. This CDR3 has 17 residues. Between the trimmed V and J ends, which lost 2 bases and 2 bases, there was a span of 17 bases. The CDR3 reads CASSPRERTTHTDTQYF. The CDR3 DNA is TGTGCCAGCTCACCAAGGGAGCGGACTACGCACACAGATACGCAGTATTTT. The entire variable domain, with the rest obtained from reference TRBV18 and TRBJ2-3, is as follows: NAGVMQNPRHLVRRRGQEARLRCSPMKGHSHVYWYRQLPEEGLKFMVYLQKENIIDESGMPKERFSAEFPKEGPSILRIQQVVRGDSAAYFCASSPRERTTHTDTQYFGPGTRLTVL.